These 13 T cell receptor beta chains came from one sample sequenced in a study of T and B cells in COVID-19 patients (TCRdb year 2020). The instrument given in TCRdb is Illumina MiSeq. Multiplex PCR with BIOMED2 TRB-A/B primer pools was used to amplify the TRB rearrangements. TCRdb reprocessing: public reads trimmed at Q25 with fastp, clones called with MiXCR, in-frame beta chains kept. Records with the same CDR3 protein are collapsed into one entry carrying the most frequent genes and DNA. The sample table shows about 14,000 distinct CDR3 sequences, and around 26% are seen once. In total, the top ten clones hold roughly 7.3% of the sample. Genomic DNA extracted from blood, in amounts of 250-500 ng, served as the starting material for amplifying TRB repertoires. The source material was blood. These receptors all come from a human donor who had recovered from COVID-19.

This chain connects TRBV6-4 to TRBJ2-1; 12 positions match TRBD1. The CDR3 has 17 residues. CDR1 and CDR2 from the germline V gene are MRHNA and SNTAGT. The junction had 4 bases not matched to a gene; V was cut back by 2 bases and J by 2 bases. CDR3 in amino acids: CASSDEGDRGPYNEQFF. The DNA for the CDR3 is TGTGCCAGCAGTGACGAGGGGGACAGGGGGCCCTACAATGAGCAGTTCTTC.

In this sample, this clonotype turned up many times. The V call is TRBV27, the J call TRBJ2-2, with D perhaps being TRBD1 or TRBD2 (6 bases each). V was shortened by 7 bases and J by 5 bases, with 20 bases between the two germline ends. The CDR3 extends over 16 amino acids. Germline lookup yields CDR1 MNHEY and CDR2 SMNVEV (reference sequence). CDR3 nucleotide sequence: TGTGCCAGCATCCTCGTTTCAGGGGCGGGGACCGGGGAGCTGTTTTTT. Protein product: CASILVSGAGTGELFF.

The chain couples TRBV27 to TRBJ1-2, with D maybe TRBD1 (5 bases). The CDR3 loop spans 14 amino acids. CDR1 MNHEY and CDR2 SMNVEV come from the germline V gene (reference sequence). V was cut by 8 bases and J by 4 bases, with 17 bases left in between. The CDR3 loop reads CASWVGEGTYGYTF. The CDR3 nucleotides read TGTGCCAGCTGGGTAGGGGAGGGGACCTATGGCTACACCTTC.

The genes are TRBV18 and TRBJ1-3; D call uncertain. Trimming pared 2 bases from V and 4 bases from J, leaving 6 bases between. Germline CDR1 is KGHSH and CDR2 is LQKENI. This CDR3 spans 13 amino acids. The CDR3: CASSPKQGNTIYF. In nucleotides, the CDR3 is TGTGCCAGCTCACCAAAACAGGGAAACACCATATATTTT.

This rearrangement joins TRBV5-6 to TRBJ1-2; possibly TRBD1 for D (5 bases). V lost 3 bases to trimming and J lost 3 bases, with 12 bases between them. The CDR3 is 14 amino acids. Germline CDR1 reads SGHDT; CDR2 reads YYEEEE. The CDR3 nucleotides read TGTGCCAGCAGCTCATACAGGAGTGACTATGGCTACACCTTC. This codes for CASSSYRSDYGYTF.

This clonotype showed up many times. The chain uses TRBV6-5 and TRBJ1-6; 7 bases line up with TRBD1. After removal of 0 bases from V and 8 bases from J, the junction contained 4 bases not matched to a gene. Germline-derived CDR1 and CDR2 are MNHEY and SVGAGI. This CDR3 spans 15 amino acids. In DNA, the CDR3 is TGTGCCAGCAGTTACTCGGGGGACAGTGATTCACCCCTCCACTTT. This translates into CASSYSGDSDSPLHF.

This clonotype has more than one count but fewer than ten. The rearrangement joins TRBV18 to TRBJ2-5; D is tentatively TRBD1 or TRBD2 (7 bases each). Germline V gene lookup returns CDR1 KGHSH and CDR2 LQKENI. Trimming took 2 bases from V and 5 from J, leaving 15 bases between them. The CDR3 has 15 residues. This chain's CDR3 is CASSPELGGGETQYF. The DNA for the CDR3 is TGTGCCAGCTCACCAGAGTTGGGAGGGGGCGAGACCCAGTACTTC.

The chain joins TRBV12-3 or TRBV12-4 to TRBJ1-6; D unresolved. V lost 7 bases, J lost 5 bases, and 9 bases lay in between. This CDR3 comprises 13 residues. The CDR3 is CASNTGNNSPLHF. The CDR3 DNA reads TGTGCCAGCAACACGGGGAATAATTCACCCCTCCACTTT.

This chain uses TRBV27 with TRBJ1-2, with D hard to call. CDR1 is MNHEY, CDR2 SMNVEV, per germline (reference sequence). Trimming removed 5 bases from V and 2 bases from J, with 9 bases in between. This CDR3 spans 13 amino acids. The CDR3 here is CASSHQKNYGYTF. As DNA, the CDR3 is TGTGCCAGCAGTCATCAAAAGAACTATGGCTACACCTTC.

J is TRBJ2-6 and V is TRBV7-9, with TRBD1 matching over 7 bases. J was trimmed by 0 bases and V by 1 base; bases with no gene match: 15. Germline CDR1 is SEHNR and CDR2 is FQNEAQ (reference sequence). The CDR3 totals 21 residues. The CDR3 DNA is TGTGCCAGCAGCTTAGGGTGGCTACTAGGGGACAGCGACTCTGGGGCCAACGTCCTGACTTTC. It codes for CASSLGWLLGDSDSGANVLTF.

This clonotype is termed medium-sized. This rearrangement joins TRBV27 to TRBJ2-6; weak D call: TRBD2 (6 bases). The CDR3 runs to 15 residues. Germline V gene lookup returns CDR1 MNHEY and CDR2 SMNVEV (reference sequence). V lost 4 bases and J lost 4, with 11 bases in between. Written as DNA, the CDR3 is TGTGCCAGCAGTTCGGAGGGTTTGGGGGCCAACGTCCTGACTTTC. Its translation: CASSSEGLGANVLTF.

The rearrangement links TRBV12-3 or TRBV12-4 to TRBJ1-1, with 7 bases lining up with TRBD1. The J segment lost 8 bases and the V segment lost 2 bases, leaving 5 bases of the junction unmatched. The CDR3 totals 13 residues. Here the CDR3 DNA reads TGTGCCAGCAGTTTACAGGGGGTGCCCGAAGCTTTCTTT. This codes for CASSLQGVPEAFF.

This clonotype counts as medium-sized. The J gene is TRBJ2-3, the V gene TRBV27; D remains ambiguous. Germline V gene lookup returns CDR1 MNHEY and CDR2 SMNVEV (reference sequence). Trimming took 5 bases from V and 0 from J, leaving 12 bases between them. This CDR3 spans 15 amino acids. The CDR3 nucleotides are TGTGCCAGCAGTCCCCAATCCCCTAGCACAGATACGCAGTATTTT. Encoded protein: CASSPQSPSTDTQYF.